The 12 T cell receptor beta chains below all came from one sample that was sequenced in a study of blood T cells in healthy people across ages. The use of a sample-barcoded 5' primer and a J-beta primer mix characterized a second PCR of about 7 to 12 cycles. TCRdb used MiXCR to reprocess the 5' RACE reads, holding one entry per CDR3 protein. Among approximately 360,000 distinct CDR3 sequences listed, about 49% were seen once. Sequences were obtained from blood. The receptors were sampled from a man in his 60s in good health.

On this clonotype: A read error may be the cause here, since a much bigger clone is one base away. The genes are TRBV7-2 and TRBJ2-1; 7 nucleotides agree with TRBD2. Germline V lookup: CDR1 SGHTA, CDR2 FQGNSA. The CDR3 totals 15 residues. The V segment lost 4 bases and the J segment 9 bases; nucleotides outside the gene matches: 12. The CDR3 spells CASSSGLVGGSEQFF. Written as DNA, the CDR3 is TGTGCCAGCAGCTCCGGACTAGTGGGAGGGAGTGAGCAGTTCTTC.

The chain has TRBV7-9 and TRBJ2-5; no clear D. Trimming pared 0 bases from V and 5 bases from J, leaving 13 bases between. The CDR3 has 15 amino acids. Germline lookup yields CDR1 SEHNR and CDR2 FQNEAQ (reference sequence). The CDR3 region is CASSLALSVRETQYF. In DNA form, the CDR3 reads TGTGCCAGCAGCTTAGCGCTTTCGGTCCGGGAGACCCAGTACTTC.

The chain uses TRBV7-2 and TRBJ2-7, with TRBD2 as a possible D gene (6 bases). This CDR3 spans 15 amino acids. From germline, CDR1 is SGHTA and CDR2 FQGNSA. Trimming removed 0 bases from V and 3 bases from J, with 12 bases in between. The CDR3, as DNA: TGTGCCAGCAGCTTAGCGCGGGGCGGGTTCTACGAGCAGTACTTC. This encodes CASSLARGGFYEQYF. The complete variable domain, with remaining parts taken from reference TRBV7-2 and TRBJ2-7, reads GAGVSQSPSNKVTEKGKDVELRCDPISGHTALYWYRQSLGQGLEFLIYFQGNSAPDKSGLPSDRFSAERTGGSVSTLTIQRTQQEDSAVYLCASSLARGGFYEQYFGPGTRLTVT.

The CDR3 DNA follows: TGTGCCAGAGGGACTAGCGGGGGGTCGAATACGCAGTATTTT. Translation: CARGTSGGSNTQYF. The chain combines TRBV2 with TRBJ2-3, with TRBD2 matching 15 bases. The CDR3 loop spans 14 amino acids. J lost 7 bases, V lost 9 bases, and 5 bases had no gene match. Germline lookup yields CDR1 SNHLY and CDR2 FYNNEI. Using reference TRBV2 and TRBJ2-3 for the parts outside the CDR3, the full variable domain is EPEVTQTPSHQVTQMGQEVILRCVPISNHLYFYWYRQILGQKVEFLVSFYNNEISEKSEIFDDQFSVERPDGSNFTLKIRSTKLEDSAMYFCARGTSGGSNTQYFGPGTRLTVL.

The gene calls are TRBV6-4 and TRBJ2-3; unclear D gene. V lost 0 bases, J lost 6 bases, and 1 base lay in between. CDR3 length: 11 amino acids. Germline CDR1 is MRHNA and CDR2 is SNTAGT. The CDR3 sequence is CASSDSDTQYF. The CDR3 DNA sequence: TGTGCCAGCAGTGACTCGGATACGCAGTATTTT.

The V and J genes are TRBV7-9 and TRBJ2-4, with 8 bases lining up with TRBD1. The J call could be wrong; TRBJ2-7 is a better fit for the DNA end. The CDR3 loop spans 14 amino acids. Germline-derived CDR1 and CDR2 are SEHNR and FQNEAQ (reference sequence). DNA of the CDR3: TGTGCCAGCAGCGTGGACAGGGCCCTTGACGAGCAGTACTTC. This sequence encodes CASSVDRALDEQYF.

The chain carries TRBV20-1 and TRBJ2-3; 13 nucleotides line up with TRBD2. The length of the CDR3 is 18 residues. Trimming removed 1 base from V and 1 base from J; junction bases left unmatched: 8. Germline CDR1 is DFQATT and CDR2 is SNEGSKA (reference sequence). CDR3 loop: CSARAPAGLAGRTDTQYF. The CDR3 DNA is TGCAGTGCTAGAGCACCCGCGGGACTAGCGGGACGCACAGATACGCAGTATTTT.

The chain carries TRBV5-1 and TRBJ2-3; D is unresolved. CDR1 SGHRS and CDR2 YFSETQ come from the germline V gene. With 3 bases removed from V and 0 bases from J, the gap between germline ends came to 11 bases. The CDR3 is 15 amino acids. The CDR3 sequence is CASSSLDSSTDTQYF. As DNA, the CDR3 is TGCGCCAGCAGCTCCCTTGACTCTAGCACAGATACGCAGTATTTT.

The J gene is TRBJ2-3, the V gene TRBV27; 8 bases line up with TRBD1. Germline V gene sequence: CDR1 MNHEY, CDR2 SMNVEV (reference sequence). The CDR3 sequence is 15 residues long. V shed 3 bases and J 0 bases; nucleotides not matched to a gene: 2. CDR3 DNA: TGTGCCAGCAGTTTTTGGGACAGGAGCACAGATACGCAGTATTTT. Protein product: CASSFWDRSTDTQYF.

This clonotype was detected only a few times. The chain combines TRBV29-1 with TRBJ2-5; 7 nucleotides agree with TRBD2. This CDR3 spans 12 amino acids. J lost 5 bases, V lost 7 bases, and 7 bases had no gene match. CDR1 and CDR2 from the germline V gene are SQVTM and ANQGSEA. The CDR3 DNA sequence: TGCAGCGGAACGGAGGGAGGGGAGACCCAGTACTTC. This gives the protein CSGTEGGETQYF.

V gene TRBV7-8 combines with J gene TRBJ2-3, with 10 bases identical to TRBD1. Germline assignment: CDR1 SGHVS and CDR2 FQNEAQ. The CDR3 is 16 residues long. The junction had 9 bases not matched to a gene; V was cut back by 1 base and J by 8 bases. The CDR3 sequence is CASSLVWDRGIVTQYF. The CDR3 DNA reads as TGTGCCAGCAGCTTAGTCTGGGACAGGGGTATAGTTACGCAGTATTTT.

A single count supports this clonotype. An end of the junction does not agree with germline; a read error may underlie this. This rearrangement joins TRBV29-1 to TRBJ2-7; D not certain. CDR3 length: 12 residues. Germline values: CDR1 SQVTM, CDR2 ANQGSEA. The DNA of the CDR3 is TGCAGCGTCCGTCCAAGCTCCTACGAGCGGTACTTC. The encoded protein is CSVRPSSYERYF.